Sequencing of this TCR beta chain was carried out in a study of shared clonotypes between healthy human individuals (dated by TCRdb to 2018 to 2021). In the study overall: The cohort included three men and a couple of women between 18 and 49 years of age. For each donor, CD4 naive and CD4 memory were each given three plates, CD8 naive was given two plates, and CD8 memory was given one plate. Blood TCR repertoires of several healthy adults were deeply sequenced to estimate repertoire size and the extent of clonotype sharing between individuals. To increase sequencing depth and limit assay-specific biases, TCR repertoire library preparation and sequencing were carried out by different laboratories using diverse techniques. Per donor, leukapheresis produced somewhere between about 0.9 and 9.5 billion PBMCs. The full study reports these points: Sharing across a few donors was observed for around 5% of naive CD4, under 4% of naive CD8, 2% to 2.5% of memory CD4, and approximately 0.41% of memory CD8 clonotypes. Because the study included a small number of donors, the genetic and exposure-history diversity represented was limited. Rarefaction of sorted-subset datasets indicated incomplete sequencing despite the large sequencing depth. Higher generation probabilities were observed for clonotypes shared by all four sorted-subset donors than for non-shared clonotypes. Pairwise subsampling indicated that sequencing depth was expected to affect the degree of clonotype sharing among donors. Naive subsets generally had larger estimated clonotype richness than memory subsets. Sampling was restricted to blood, and TCR repertoires in tissue are likely to differ from TCR repertoires in blood.

Using the deep immunoSEQ assay, multiplex PCR amplified TCR CDR3 regions from genomic DNA. For each cell subset, the extracted genomic DNA was distributed evenly across all wells of several immunoSEQ 96-well plates, and each plate served as one replicate. Each replicate PCR for sorted subsets received roughly 0.2 ug genomic DNA, equal to about 29,000 T cell genomes. The purified libraries were quantified using a Qubit 3.0 fluorometer, sized with a Bioanalyzer 2100, and then quantified again using the KAPA Library Quantification kit. A separate single-read 150-cycle Illumina NextSeq 550 flow cell was used to sequence each immunoSEQ 96-well plate. The paper's processing steps were these. Because the immunoSEQ output held only junctional sequences and lacked quality scores, the filtering could not match the filtering applied to full-length reads. Sequences were annotated with PyIR, a Python wrapper for IgBLAST v1.9, and V/J genes and CDR3 were assigned using IMGT germline references. Any read was removed if the V/J assignment was weak (E-value above 1e-6), the CDR3 was missing, or the read contained stop codons, out-of-frame junctions, or ambiguous translated residues. V3J clonotypes were defined as sequences sharing an identical inferred V gene, J gene, and CDR3 amino acid sequence. The percentage overlap between two repertoires was calculated by dividing the number of shared unique clonotypes by the size of the smaller repertoire. Three approaches were used to assess repertoire richness: RTK rarefaction, the Chao1 estimator, and Recon v2.1 estimates of unobserved clonotypes. Generation probabilities for all TCRbeta clonotypes obtained by the gDNA method from several donors were computed using OLGA. The source is immuneACCESS, and TCRdb retained only in-frame sequences with V and J called. Part of the clones is not carried over; for the studies checked, unresolved V genes explain less than half of this, and the remainder is unexplained. The DNA was the basis for D and trimming; V, J and clone size are from that table. The sample profile shows approximately 620,000 clones; around 97% of them were found once. The ten largest make up about 0.057% of the sample.

The donors were healthy, HIV-negative adults with no recently reported acute infections or vaccinations. Every donor was a Caucasian adult living in Nashville, Tennessee, USA. CD4+ T cells were enriched by magnetic negative selection; naive cells were then positively selected on CD45RA, and the negative fraction formed the memory subset. Blood was collected by leukapheresis, and PBMCs were isolated by Ficoll-Histopaque density gradient centrifugation and then cryopreserved in liquid nitrogen vapor phase. Purity and quantity of every magnetically sorted T cell population were checked by analytical flow cytometry. From each sorted fraction, genomic DNA was isolated and quantified by UV absorbance on a Nanodrop 2000c. As to this clone: Its recognized antigen is unknown. Base qualities are not provided; no much larger clone lies one nucleotide away.

The specimen sequenced was naive CD4+ T cells sorted from blood. The sample's cell subset or site label, in plain terms: CD45RA+ positively selected. The receptor's source is a woman aged 25 to 45 in good health.

CDR3 sequence: CASSTSGGFFVEKLFF. The DNA is TGTGCCAGTAGTACCTCGGGTGGGTTCTTCGTTGAAAAACTGTTTTTT. The chain is assembled from TRBV19 and TRBJ1-4; the D gene identity is not certain. The CDR1 and CDR2 encoded by the germline V gene (reference sequence) are LNHDA and SQIVND. From cysteine to phenylalanine, the CDR3 is 16 amino acids long. The entry retains the CDR3 DNA only, 48 bases that are in frame from base 1. V gives up 4 bases and J gives up 7 bases, and the segment between their germline ends measures 19 bases.